This T cell receptor beta chain was identified in a study of blood T cell repertoires in COVID-19. Turning to the study itself: Sources were T cells, B-cell-depleted T cells, or PBMCs; the material itself was cDNA or gDNA.

Profiling relied on immunoSEQ multiplex PCR, and the TCRdb table lists in-frame clones only, not all of them. Of about 390,000 clones in the sample, 80% to 90% were seen once. Specimen: PBMCs or T cells enriched from blood (not recorded which). The receptor was derived from a woman aged 50 to 65 who had recovered from COVID-19.

The CDR3, as DNA: TGCGCCAGCAGCCAAGTCTGGGCAGGGGGCCGAGAGACCCAGTACTTC. Its translation is CASSQVWAGGRETQYF. This sequence joins TRBV4-3 and TRBJ2-5; 8 nucleotides match TRBD1. Trimming at V came to 1 base and at J to 4 bases, leaving 8 bases not matched to a gene. Germline-derived CDR1 and CDR2 are LGHNA and YSLEER. This CDR3 is 16 amino acids long.